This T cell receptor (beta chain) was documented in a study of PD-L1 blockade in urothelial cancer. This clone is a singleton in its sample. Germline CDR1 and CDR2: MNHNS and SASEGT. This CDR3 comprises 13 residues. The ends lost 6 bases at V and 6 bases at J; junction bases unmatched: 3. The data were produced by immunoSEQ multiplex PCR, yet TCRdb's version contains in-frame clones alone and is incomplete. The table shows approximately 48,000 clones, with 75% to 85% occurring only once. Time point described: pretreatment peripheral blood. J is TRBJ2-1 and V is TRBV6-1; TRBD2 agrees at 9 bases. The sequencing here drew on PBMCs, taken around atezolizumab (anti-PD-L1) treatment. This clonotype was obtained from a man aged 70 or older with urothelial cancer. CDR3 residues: CASRFSGSNEQFF. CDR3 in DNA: TGTGCCAGCAGATTTAGCGGGAGCAATGAGCAGTTCTTC.